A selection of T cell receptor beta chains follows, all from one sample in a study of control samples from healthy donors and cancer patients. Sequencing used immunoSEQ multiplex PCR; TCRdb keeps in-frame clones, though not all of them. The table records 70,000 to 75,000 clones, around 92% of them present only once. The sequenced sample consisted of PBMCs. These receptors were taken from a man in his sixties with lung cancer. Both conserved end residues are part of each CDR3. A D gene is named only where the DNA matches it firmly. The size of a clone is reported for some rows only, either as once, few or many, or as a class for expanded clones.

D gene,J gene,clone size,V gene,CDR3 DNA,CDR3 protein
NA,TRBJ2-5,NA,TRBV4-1,TGCGCCAGCAGCTCCCGGACAGAGGAGACCCAGTACTTC,CASSSRTEETQYF
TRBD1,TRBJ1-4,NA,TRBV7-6,TGTGCCAGCAGCTTGGAACAGGGGGTTCTGTTTTTT,CASSLEQGVLFF
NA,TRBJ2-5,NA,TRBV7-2,TGTGCCAGCAGCTTAATTAAGGGCAGCCCATCGAAAGTGACCCAGTACTTC,CASSLIKGSPSKVTQYF
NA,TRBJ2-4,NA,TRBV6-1,TGTGCCAGCAGTGAATGGGCAGGGGAGAGGGACATTCAGTACTTC,CASSEWAGERDIQYF
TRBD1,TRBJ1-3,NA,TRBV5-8,TGTGCCAGCAGCTTGCCCGGGACAGCAGGAAACACCATATATTTT,CASSLPGTAGNTIYF
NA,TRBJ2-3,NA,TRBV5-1,TGCGCCAGCAGCTTCCACAGGAAAACTAGCACAGATACGCAGTATTTT,CASSFHRKTSTDTQYF
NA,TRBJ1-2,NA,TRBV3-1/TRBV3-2,TGTGCCAGCAGCCTTCACGCCGGGGGAACTAACTATGGCTACACCTTC,CASSLHAGGTNYGYTF
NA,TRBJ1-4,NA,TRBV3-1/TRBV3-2,TGTGCCAGCAGCCTTGCGGCCGGTACTAATGAAAAACTGTTTTTT,CASSLAAGTNEKLFF
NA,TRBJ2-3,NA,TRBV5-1,TGCGCCAGCAGCTTGGCACAGAGCACAGATACGCAGTATTTT,CASSLAQSTDTQYF
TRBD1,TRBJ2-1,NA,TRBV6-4,TGTGCCGACAGGGGGGGGAGGTACAATGAGCAGTTCTTC,CADRGGRYNEQFF
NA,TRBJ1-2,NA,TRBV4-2,TGTGCCAGCAGCCAAGATTACAAGGGGTCCTTGGGCTACACCTTC,CASSQDYKGSLGYTF
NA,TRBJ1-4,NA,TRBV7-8,TGTGCCAGCAGCCTAGGAGTAGCAACTAATGAAAAACTGTTTTTT,CASSLGVATNEKLFF
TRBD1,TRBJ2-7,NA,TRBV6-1,TGTGCCAGCAGTGGCGTCCGGGACAGGGCCTCCTACGAGCAGTACTTC,CASSGVRDRASYEQYF
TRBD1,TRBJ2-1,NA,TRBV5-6,TGTGCCAGCAGCGGGACAGGGGTGGGCTACAATGAGCAGTTCTTC,CASSGTGVGYNEQFF
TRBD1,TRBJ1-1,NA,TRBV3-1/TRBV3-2,TGTGCCAGCAGCCAAAACAGGGGTAAGAACACTGAAGCTTTCTTT,CASSQNRGKNTEAFF
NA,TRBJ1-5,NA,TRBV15,TGTGCCACCAGGAGGGTGATTGATCAGCCCCAGCATTTT,CATRRVIDQPQHF
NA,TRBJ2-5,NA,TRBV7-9,TGTGCCAGCAGCTTATACAGGGAGGGGACCCAGTACTTC,CASSLYREGTQYF
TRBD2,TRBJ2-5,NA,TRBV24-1,TGTGCCGCAGGACTAGCGGGGGAAGAGACCCAGTACTTC,CAAGLAGEETQYF
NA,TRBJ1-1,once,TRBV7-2,TGTGCCAGCAGCTTAGGCCGGCAGGGGGAAGCTTTCTTT,CASSLGRQGEAFF
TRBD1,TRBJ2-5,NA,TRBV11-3,TGTGCCAGCAGCTCCCGTAGGACAGGGGAAGAGACCCAGTACTTC,CASSSRRTGEETQYF
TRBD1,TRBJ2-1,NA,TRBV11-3,TGTGCCAGCACCCCTTTGTCGGGACAGTCCTACAATGAGCAGTTCTTC,CASTPLSGQSYNEQFF
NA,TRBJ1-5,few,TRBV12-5,TGTGCTAGTGGTTTGGTACGAGACGGGGAGTTGGTCAATCAGCCCCAGCATTTT,CASGLVRDGELVNQPQHF
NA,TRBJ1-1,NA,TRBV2,TGTGCCAGCAGTGAAATTGTTGAAGCTTTCTTT,CASSEIVEAFF
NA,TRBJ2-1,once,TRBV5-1,TGCGCCAGCAGCTTGATGGGTCCCCCGAGAAATGAGCAGTTCTTC,CASSLMGPPRNEQFF
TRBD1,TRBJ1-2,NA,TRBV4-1,TGCGCCAGCAGCCGCAGGACAGGGGATGGCTACACCTTC,CASSRRTGDGYTF
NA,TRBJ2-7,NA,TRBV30,TGTGCCTGGACAGCCGACGGCTACGAGCAGTACTTC,CAWTADGYEQYF
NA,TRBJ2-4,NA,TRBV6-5,TGTGCCAGCAGTTCCGTGGGGACGGAAGCCAAAAACATTCAGTACTTC,CASSSVGTEAKNIQYF
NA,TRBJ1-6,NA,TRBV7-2,TGTGCCAGCAGCTTCCGCCGGGCCGATAATTCACCCCTCCACTTT,CASSFRRADNSPLHF
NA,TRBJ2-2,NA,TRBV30,TGTGCCTGGAGTTGGGGGGTCTACACCGGGGAGCTGTTTTTT,CAWSWGVYTGELFF
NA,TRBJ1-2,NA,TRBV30,TGTGCCTGGAGTCCCAACCTAGCGGGCTACACCTTC,CAWSPNLAGYTF
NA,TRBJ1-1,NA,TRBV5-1,TGCGCCAGCAGCTTGGAAGTAGGTCGGGGGAACACTGAAGCTTTCTTT,CASSLEVGRGNTEAFF
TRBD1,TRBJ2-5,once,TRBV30,TGTGCCTGGACCAGGGGGGAGACCCAGTACTTC,CAWTRGETQYF
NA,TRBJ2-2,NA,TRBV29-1,TGCAGCGTTGGACTACCAGTAGGAAGTGGCACCGGGGAGCTGTTTTTT,CSVGLPVGSGTGELFF
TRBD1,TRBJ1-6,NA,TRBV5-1,TGCGCCAGCAGCTACCCCCCTTCCCGGGACAGGGCCCGCTTAGCCCTTAATTCACCCCTCCACTTT,CASSYPPSRDRARLALNSPLHF
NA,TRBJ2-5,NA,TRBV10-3,TGTGCCATCAGGGGGGGCCCTCAAGAGACCCAGTACTTC,CAIRGGPQETQYF
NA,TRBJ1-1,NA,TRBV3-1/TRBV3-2,TGTGCCAGCAGCCAAGCCCGAGGCCGGAACACTGAAGCTTTCTTT,CASSQARGRNTEAFF
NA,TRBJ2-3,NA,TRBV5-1,TGCGCCAGCAGCTTGGCTTCAGGGAGAGATACGCAGTATTTT,CASSLASGRDTQYF
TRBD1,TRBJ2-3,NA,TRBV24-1,TGTGCCACCAGTGATGTGACAGGGGGATACCGGCGCACAGATACGCAGTATTTT,CATSDVTGGYRRTDTQYF
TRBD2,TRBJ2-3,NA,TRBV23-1,TGCGCCAGCAGTCATCCCCCCCCACAAGGGGAGGGAGATACGCAGTATTTT,CASSHPPPQGEGDTQYF
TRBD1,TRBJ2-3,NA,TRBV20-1,TGCAGTGCTAGTTTCTCGGGACAGGGGCTGGGTGGGCAGTATTTT,CSASFSGQGLGGQYF
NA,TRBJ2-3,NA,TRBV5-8,TGTGCCAGCAGCTTTGAAGGGCGAGATACGCAGTATTTT,CASSFEGRDTQYF
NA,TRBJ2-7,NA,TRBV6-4,TGTGCCAGCAGTGTTTACCCCAATGTAGGCGAGCAGTACTTC,CASSVYPNVGEQYF
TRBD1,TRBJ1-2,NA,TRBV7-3,TGTGCCAGCAGCCGAAGAGCAGGGACAGCTCTATCCCAAGGGGTTTATGGCTACACCTTC,CASSRRAGTALSQGVYGYTF
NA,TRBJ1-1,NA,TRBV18,TGTGCCAGCTCGGAGTCCGTTGGGAACACTGAAGCTTTCTTT,CASSESVGNTEAFF